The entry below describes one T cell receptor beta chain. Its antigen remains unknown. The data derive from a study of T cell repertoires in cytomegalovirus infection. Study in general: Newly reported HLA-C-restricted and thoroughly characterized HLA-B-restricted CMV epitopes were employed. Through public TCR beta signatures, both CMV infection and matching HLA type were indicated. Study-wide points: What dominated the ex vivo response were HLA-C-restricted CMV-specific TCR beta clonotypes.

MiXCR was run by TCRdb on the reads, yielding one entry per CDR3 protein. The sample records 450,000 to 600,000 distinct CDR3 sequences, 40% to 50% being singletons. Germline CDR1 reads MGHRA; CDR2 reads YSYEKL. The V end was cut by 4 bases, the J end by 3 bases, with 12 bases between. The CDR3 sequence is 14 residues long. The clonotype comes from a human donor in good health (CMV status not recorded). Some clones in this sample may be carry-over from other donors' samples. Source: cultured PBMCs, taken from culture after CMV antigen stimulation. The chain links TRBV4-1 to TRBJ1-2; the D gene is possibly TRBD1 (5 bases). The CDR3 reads CASSRGGVDYGYTF. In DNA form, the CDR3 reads TGCGCCAGCAGCCGGGGAGGGGTGGACTATGGCTACACCTTC.